This T cell receptor (beta chain) was identified in a study of cytomegalovirus exposure and HLA in healthy donors. General study findings and limits: When a later analysis was performed, an Asian-associated ancestry cluster reportedly had fewer N-insertions than the roughly 730-donor mean. Earlier results showed most TCR beta V segments being productive about 87% or about 30% of the time. Later on, analysis showed that most CMV-associated TCR beta chains appeared to be HLA-restricted.

With regard to this clone: Its antigen is not identified.

This CDR3 spans 14 amino acids. Per germline, CDR1 MGHDK and CDR2 SYGVNS. Trimming pared 4 bases from V and 1 base from J, leaving 9 bases between. PCR amplification relied on 60 Vbeta primers (plus 13 Jbeta primers). Sequencing used immunoSEQ multiplex PCR; TCRdb keeps in-frame clones, though not all of them. The repertoire has some 90,000 clones, under 75% of them found once; the top ten carry about 2.5%. The chain employs TRBV25-1 and TRBJ2-3; D remains ambiguous. Sequences were obtained from PBMCs. This TCR was recovered from a man aged 50 to 59 in good health and CMV-seronegative. Here the CDR3 reads CASSGSTGTDTQYF. The CDR3 bases are TGTGCCAGCAGTGGATCTACAGGCACAGATACGCAGTATTTT.